This T cell receptor beta chain was captured in a study of TIL therapy for anti-PD-1-resistant metastatic lung cancer. Overall study context: Most patients had lung adenocarcinoma; a handful of tumors were EGFR-mutant, two ALK-rearranged; half smoked currently or formerly. By whole-exome sequencing, median non-synonymous tumor mutation burden was around 1.5 mutations per megabase.

The time point: pre-treatment sample, taken before nivolumab and TIL therapy. This was the immunoSEQ v3 assay. Survey-level samples got 2 million or so read pairs; deep-level samples got about 5-6.5 million. Data came from immunoSEQ multiplex PCR; TCRdb stores just in-frame clones and leaves some out. The data show about 60,000 clones, roughly two thirds seen once. The TCR was taken from a person aged 25 to 80 with non-small cell lung cancer. The sample in question was blood, obtained at baseline.

CDR3 bases: TGCGCCAGCAGCTTGACAGGGGGAATCACCGGGGAGCTGTTTTTT. Its protein product is CASSLTGGITGELFF. The V gene is TRBV5-1, the J gene TRBJ2-2; 8 bases fit TRBD1. V shed 1 base, J shed 4 bases, and the junction held 3 bases outside the gene matches. The length of the CDR3 is 15 residues. Germline loops: CDR1 SGHRS, CDR2 YFSETQ.